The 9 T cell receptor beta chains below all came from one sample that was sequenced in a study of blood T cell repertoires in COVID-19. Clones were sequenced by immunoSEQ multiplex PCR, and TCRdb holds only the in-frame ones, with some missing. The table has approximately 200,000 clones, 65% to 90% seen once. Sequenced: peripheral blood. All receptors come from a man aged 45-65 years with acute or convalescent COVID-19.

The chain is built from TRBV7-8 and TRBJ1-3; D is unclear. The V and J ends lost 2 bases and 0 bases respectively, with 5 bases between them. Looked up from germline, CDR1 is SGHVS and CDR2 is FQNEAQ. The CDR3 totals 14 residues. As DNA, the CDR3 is TGTGCCAGCAGCTTACGGAGCTCTGGAAACACCATATATTTT. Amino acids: CASSLRSSGNTIYF.

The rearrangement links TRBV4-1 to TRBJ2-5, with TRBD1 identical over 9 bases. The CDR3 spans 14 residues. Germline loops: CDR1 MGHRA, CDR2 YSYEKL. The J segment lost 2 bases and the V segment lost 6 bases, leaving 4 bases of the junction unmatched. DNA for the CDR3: TGCGCCAGCAGGGTGACAGGGGGGCAAGAGACCCAGTACTTC. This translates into CASRVTGGQETQYF.

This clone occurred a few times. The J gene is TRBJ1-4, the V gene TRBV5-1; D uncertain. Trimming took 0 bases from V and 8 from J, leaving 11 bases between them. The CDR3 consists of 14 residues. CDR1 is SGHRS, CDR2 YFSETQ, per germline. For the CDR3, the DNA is TGCGCCAGCAGCTTGGATTGGGTCGGGGAAAAACTGTTTTTT. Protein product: CASSLDWVGEKLFF.

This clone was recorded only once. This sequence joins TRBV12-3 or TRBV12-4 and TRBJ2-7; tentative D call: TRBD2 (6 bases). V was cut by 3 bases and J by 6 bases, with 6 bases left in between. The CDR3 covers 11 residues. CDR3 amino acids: CASSLGGEQYF. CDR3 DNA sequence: TGTGCCAGCAGTTTGGGAGGCGAGCAGTACTTC.

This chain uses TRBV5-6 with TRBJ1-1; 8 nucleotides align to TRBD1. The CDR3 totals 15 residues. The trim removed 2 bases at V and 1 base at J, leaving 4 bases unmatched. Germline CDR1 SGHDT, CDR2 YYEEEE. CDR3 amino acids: CASSFRTGKNTEAFF. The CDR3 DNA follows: TGTGCCAGCAGCTTCCGGACAGGGAAGAACACTGAAGCTTTCTTT.

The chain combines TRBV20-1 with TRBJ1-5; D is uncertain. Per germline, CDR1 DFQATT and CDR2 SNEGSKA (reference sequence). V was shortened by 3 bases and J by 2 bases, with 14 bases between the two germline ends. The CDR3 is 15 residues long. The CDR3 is CSASPGEAGNQPQHF. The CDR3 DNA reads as TGCAGTGCTAGTCCCGGGGAGGCTGGCAATCAGCCCCAGCATTTT.

The CDR3: CAWSVAGGYGYTF. The DNA for the CDR3 is TGTGCCTGGAGTGTAGCAGGGGGGTATGGCTACACCTTC. The rearrangement uses TRBV30 and TRBJ1-2; 7 positions agree with TRBD1. This CDR3 spans 13 amino acids. Germline V CDR1 and CDR2: GTSNPN, SVGIG (reference sequence). The V segment lost 0 bases and the J segment 5 bases; nucleotides outside the gene matches: 3.

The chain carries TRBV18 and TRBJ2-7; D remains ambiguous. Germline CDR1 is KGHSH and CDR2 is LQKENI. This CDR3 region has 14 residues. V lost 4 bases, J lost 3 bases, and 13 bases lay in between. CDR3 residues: CASSLAEQFYEQYF. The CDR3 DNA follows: TGTGCCAGCTCACTCGCAGAACAGTTCTACGAGCAGTACTTC. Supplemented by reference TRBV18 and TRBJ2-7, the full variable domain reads NAGVMQNPRHLVRRRGQEARLRCSPMKGHSHVYWYRQLPEEGLKFMVYLQKENIIDESGMPKERFSAEFPKEGPSILRIQQVVRGDSAAYFCASSLAEQFYEQYFGPGTRLTVT.

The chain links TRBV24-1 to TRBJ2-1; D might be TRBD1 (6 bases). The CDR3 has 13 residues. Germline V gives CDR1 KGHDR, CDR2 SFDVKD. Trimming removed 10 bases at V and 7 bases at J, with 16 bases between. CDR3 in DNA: TGTGCCACAGGGGGACCTGTGTTAAATGAGCAGTTCTTC. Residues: CATGGPVLNEQFF.